This T cell receptor beta chain was sequenced in a study of response to subunit inactivated influenza vaccine. TCRdb recomputed calls from the RT-PCR reads with MiXCR, one row per CDR3 protein. Here the sample spans roughly 760,000 distinct CDR3 sequences, around 20% being singletons. The receptor comes from a man between 45 and 60 years old who received an inactivated influenza vaccine. Specimen: PBMCs from blood, collected about 5 days after vaccination.

The CDR3 region is CASSLGSGTSVYNEQFF. CDR3 in DNA: TGTGCCAGCAGCTTAGGTTCCGGGACTAGCGTCTACAATGAGCAGTTCTTC. The chain combines TRBV7-2 with TRBJ2-1; 10 bases align to TRBD2. V lost 1 base, J lost 3 bases, and 6 bases stayed unmatched. The length of the CDR3 is 17 residues. Germline V gene sequence: CDR1 SGHTA, CDR2 FQGNSA.